Below, 30 T cell receptor beta chains from the same sample are listed, as sequenced in a study of cytomegalovirus exposure and HLA in healthy donors. PCR primers comprised 60 Vbeta and 13 Jbeta primers. Some clones are missing from TCRdb's copy, which holds only in-frame ones; the method was immunoSEQ multiplex PCR. This repertoire shows approximately 140,000 clones, approximately 72% found once; its top ten account for over 5%. The sequenced sample consisted of PBMCs. All receptors derive from a woman aged 55-69 years in good health and CMV-seronegative.

The chain employs TRBV7-8 and TRBJ2-6, with TRBD1 matching 7 bases. The CDR3 spans 18 residues. Germline loops: CDR1 SGHVS, CDR2 FQNEAQ. With 5 bases clipped from V and 0 bases from J, the junction kept 10 bases outside the gene matches. CDR3 coding DNA: TGTGCCAGCAGCCCTGGACAGGTTTGGGGCTCTGGGGCCAACGTCCTGACTTTC. Translated, it gives CASSPGQVWGSGANVLTF.

This clone is a singleton in its sample. The J gene is TRBJ2-7, the V gene TRBV19; 10 nucleotides align to TRBD2. Germline V gene lookup returns CDR1 LNHDA and CDR2 SQIVND (reference sequence). The CDR3 spans 15 residues. V was pared by 4 bases and J by 3 bases, with 6 bases of the junction left unmatched. DNA of the CDR3: TGTGCCAGTAGTAGGGGGACTAGCGAGGGCTACGAGCAGTACTTC. This gives the protein CASSRGTSEGYEQYF.

J is TRBJ1-2 and V is TRBV9; D might be TRBD1 (5 bases). V lost 5 bases and J lost 0, with 14 bases in between. This CDR3 contains 15 residues. Germline CDR1 is SGDLS and CDR2 is YYNGEE. The DNA of the CDR3 is TGTGCCAGCAGTGAAAGCGACAGCACTAACTATGGCTACACCTTC. The encoded protein is CASSESDSTNYGYTF.

The chain is built from TRBV5-1 and TRBJ2-1, with 12 positions matching TRBD2. CDR1 and CDR2 (germline): SGHRS, YFSETQ. The CDR3 loop spans 18 amino acids. The V gene end was trimmed by 1 base and the J gene end by 4 bases; junction bases not matched to a gene: 9. This CDR3 reads CASSLQTSGGVNYNEQFF. The CDR3 DNA reads as TGCGCCAGCAGCTTGCAGACTAGCGGGGGTGTAAATTACAATGAGCAGTTCTTC.

This sequence joins TRBV5-1 and TRBJ2-1; 9 bases map to TRBD2. J gave up 6 bases and V 2 bases, and 3 bases lay outside the gene matches. CDR3 length: 14 residues. Germline loops: CDR1 SGHRS, CDR2 YFSETQ. DNA for the CDR3: TGCGCCAGCAGCTTAAAAGCGGGGGGCAATGAGCAGTTCTTC. The encoded protein is CASSLKAGGNEQFF.

This chain uses TRBV11-3 with TRBJ2-1; perhaps TRBD2 as D (6 bases). Trimming pared 1 base from V and 10 bases from J, leaving 20 bases between. This CDR3 comprises 16 residues. CDR1 is SGHNT, CDR2 YENEEA, per germline. In DNA, the CDR3 is TGTGCCAGCAGCTTAGCGGGAGAGCGGGTCCTAGACGAGCAGTTCTTC. This sequence encodes CASSLAGERVLDEQFF.

The V call is TRBV5-6, the J call TRBJ1-5; D may be TRBD1 (6 bases). CDR1 is SGHDT and CDR2 is YYEEEE in the germline V gene. Trimming took 1 base from V and 5 from J, leaving 13 bases between them. This CDR3 is built from 15 residues. The CDR3 nucleotides are TGTGCCAGCAGCTTGAGACAGACAGGTCATCAGCCCCAGCATTTT. Amino acids: CASSLRQTGHQPQHF.

The chain uses TRBV10-3 and TRBJ2-3; 7 nucleotides line up with TRBD1. Germline V gives CDR1 ENHRY, CDR2 SYGVKD. J lost 8 bases, V lost 6 bases, and 8 bases had no gene match. This CDR3 spans 13 amino acids. CDR3 sequence (DNA): TGTGCCATCAGGCCACCCGACAGGGTTACGCAGTATTTT. This translates into CAIRPPDRVTQYF.

This clone was detected only a few times. The chain employs TRBV28 and TRBJ2-3, with 8 bases identical to TRBD2. The J segment lost 4 bases and the V segment lost 6 bases, leaving 3 bases of the junction unmatched. This CDR3 is built from 13 residues. The germline gives CDR1 MDHEN, CDR2 SYDVKM. The CDR3 loop reads CASRGAGADTQYF. In DNA form, the CDR3 reads TGTGCCAGCAGAGGAGCGGGAGCAGATACGCAGTATTTT.

The chain links TRBV27 to TRBJ1-6, with D perhaps TRBD1 (6 bases). Germline V gene lookup returns CDR1 MNHEY and CDR2 SMNVEV (reference sequence). Between the trimmed V and J ends, which lost 3 bases and 8 bases, there was a span of 17 bases. This CDR3 has 16 amino acids. For the CDR3, the DNA is TGTGCCAGCAGTTTTTCTGGGGGCAATAGGGATTCACCCCTCCACTTT. Translated, it gives CASSFSGGNRDSPLHF.

The chain is built from TRBV4-1 and TRBJ1-6, with 9 nucleotides matching TRBD1. Germline trimming cut 3 bases from V and 6 bases from J; bases unmatched to any gene: 9. CDR1 and CDR2 (germline): MGHRA, YSYEKL. This CDR3 has 17 residues. As DNA, the CDR3 is TGCGCCAGCAGCCACCCACAGGGGGCGTTCGGTAATTCACCCCTCCACTTT. As protein: CASSHPQGAFGNSPLHF.

The table lists this clone with a count of one. V usage is TRBV29-1 and J usage is TRBJ2-7; perhaps TRBD2 as D (5 bases). Germline V gene sequence: CDR1 SQVTM, CDR2 ANQGSEA. The germline V and J ends were trimmed by 5 bases and 2 bases, with 10 bases remaining between them. The CDR3 has 12 amino acids. In DNA, the CDR3 is TGCAGCGTTAAGTTCGGGGCCTACGAGCAGTACTTC. Protein sequence: CSVKFGAYEQYF.

This clone was picked up a small number of times. The chain carries TRBV5-1 and TRBJ1-6; 7 nucleotides align to TRBD1. J lost 8 bases, V lost 4 bases, and 6 bases had no gene match. The CDR3 is made up of 14 amino acids. Germline loops: CDR1 SGHRS, CDR2 YFSETQ. The CDR3: CASSHRQGHSPLHF. In nucleotides, the CDR3 is TGCGCCAGCAGCCATAGACAGGGCCATTCACCCCTCCACTTT. Based on the CDR3 plus reference TRBV5-1 and TRBJ1-6, the full variable domain is KAGVTQTPRYLIKTRGQQVTLSCSPISGHRSVSWYQQTPGQGLQFLFEYFSETQRNKGNFPGRFSGRQFSNSRSEMNVSTLELGDSALYLCASSHRQGHSPLHFGNGTRLTVT.

The rearrangement links TRBV4-1 to TRBJ2-3; 11 nucleotides match TRBD1. From germline, CDR1 is MGHRA and CDR2 YSYEKL. The V and J ends lost 2 bases and 8 bases, in that order; junction bases with no gene match: 6. The CDR3 is 15 amino acids. This chain's CDR3 is CASSQPGQGDGTQYF. The CDR3 nucleotides read TGCGCCAGCAGCCAACCGGGACAGGGGGATGGTACGCAGTATTTT.

The rearrangement joins TRBV29-1 to TRBJ2-7; D remains ambiguous. The CDR3 extends over 12 amino acids. Germline CDR1 and CDR2: SQVTM and ANQGSEA. V lost 4 bases and J lost 0, with 7 bases in between. CDR3: CSVASSSYEQYF. As DNA, the CDR3 is TGCAGCGTTGCAAGTAGCTCCTACGAGCAGTACTTC.

The chain has TRBV29-1 and TRBJ1-1, with TRBD1 as a possible D gene (5 bases). The CDR3 spans 12 residues. The V gene's germline CDR1 is SQVTM and CDR2 ANQGSEA. V lost 5 bases and J lost 4, with 11 bases in between. This chain's CDR3 is CSVLRASTEAFF. The CDR3 DNA reads as TGCAGCGTTCTCAGGGCCAGCACTGAAGCTTTCTTT.

The chain is built from TRBV7-6 and TRBJ2-2, with D perhaps TRBD2 (5 bases). Germline loops: CDR1 SGHVS, CDR2 FNYEAQ. Between the trimmed V and J ends, which lost 4 bases and 6 bases, there was a span of 9 bases. The CDR3 length is 13 residues. In DNA form, the CDR3 reads TGTGCCAGCAGCTCAATCGGGGCCGGGGAGCTGTTTTTT. The encoded protein is CASSSIGAGELFF.

The chain combines TRBV7-9 with TRBJ2-5, with a weak D call TRBD2 (5 bases). V lost 8 bases, J lost 0 bases, and 13 bases lay in between. Germline assignment: CDR1 SEHNR and CDR2 FQNEAQ (reference sequence). The CDR3 contains 14 residues. CDR3 sequence (DNA): TGTGCCAGCGGGTTGGGAGCGTACCAAGAGACCCAGTACTTC. The encoded protein is CASGLGAYQETQYF.

The CDR3 nucleotides are TGCAGTGCTAGTAGCCCCCGCCAGTACTTC. Translation gives CSASSPRQYF. V is TRBV20-1 and J is TRBJ2-7; D is undetermined. V gave up 3 bases and J gave up 10 bases, with 10 bases separating them. CDR3 length: 10 residues. CDR1 DFQATT and CDR2 SNEGSKA come from the germline V gene (reference sequence).

The chain joins TRBV27 to TRBJ2-3; TRBD2 aligns across 7 bases. The length of the CDR3 is 14 residues. V dropped 8 bases and J dropped 1; count of bases not matched to a gene: 6. The V gene's germline CDR1 is MNHEY and CDR2 SMNVEV (reference sequence). The CDR3 sequence: CASRGVLGTDTQYF. The CDR3 bases are TGTGCCAGCCGGGGGGTCCTAGGCACAGATACGCAGTATTTT.

The gene calls are TRBV5-1 and TRBJ1-4, with D possibly being TRBD1 (6 bases). CDR3 size: 13 residues. The germline V and J ends were trimmed by 0 bases and 11 bases, with 11 bases remaining between them. The germline V gene has CDR1 SGHRS and CDR2 YFSETQ. Here the CDR3 reads CASSLGTGRKLFF. The CDR3 DNA reads TGCGCCAGCAGCTTGGGAACAGGGCGGAAACTGTTTTTT.

J is TRBJ1-5 and V is TRBV28; 8 positions agree with TRBD1. After removal of 2 bases from V and 0 bases from J, the junction contained 3 bases not matched to a gene. CDR3 size: 16 residues. Germline CDR1 and CDR2: MDHEN and SYDVKM. The CDR3 loop is CASSLQGANSNQPQHF. The CDR3 DNA sequence: TGTGCCAGCAGTTTACAGGGGGCTAATAGCAATCAGCCCCAGCATTTT.

This clone was recorded only once. V is TRBV29-1 and J is TRBJ2-5; 8 nucleotides agree with TRBD2. The junction had 8 bases not matched to a gene; V was cut back by 4 bases and J by 4 bases. The CDR3 sequence is 14 residues long. The V gene's germline CDR1 is SQVTM and CDR2 ANQGSEA. CDR3 protein: CSVGTGGARETQYF. DNA for the CDR3: TGCAGCGTTGGGACCGGGGGGGCCAGAGAGACCCAGTACTTC.

This clone has more than one count but fewer than ten. V is TRBV15 and J is TRBJ2-4; 8 nucleotides match TRBD1. CDR3 length: 15 amino acids. The J segment lost 8 bases and the V segment lost 1 base, leaving 7 bases of the junction unmatched. Germline V gene sequence: CDR1 LNHNV, CDR2 YYDKDF (reference sequence). CDR3 region: CATSRARQGQDIQYF. The CDR3 DNA reads as TGTGCCACCAGCAGAGCCCGACAGGGGCAAGACATTCAGTACTTC.

This clone was observed a handful of times. V and J are TRBV5-4 and TRBJ2-3, with 12 bases identical to TRBD2. The CDR3 covers 16 residues. The V segment lost 7 bases and the J segment 0 bases; nucleotides outside the gene matches: 6. In germline, CDR1 is SGHNT, CDR2 YYREEE (reference sequence). The CDR3 sequence: CASGTSGPPSTDTQYF. The CDR3 DNA follows: TGTGCCAGCGGGACTAGCGGGCCTCCTAGCACAGATACGCAGTATTTT.

V usage is TRBV7-2 and J usage is TRBJ1-3; TRBD1 matches 8 bases. CDR1 and CDR2 from the germline V gene are SGHTA and FQGNSA. CDR3 length equals 16 residues. With 2 bases clipped from V and 7 bases from J, the junction kept 10 bases outside the gene matches. CDR3: CASSLSPDRAWNTIYF. CDR3 in DNA: TGTGCCAGCAGCTTATCACCGGACAGGGCTTGGAACACCATATATTTT.

This clone was recorded a few times. The rearrangement links TRBV4-3 to TRBJ1-5, with D hard to call. The germline CDR1 and CDR2 sequences are LGHNA and YSLEER. This CDR3 comprises 15 residues. Trimming pared 0 bases from V and 0 bases from J, leaving 6 bases between. CDR3 in amino acids: CASSQDLSSNQPQHF. The DNA of the CDR3 is TGCGCCAGCAGCCAAGATCTATCTAGCAATCAGCCCCAGCATTTT.

This sequence joins TRBV19 and TRBJ1-3; 8 nucleotides line up with TRBD1. The V gene's germline CDR1 is LNHDA and CDR2 SQIVND (reference sequence). CDR3 size: 15 residues. J gave up 4 bases and V 5 bases, and 7 bases lay outside the gene matches. As DNA, the CDR3 is TGTGCCAGTAGTGCCGGACAGGGCAGCGGAAACACCATATATTTT. Translation: CASSAGQGSGNTIYF. The full variable domain, in which reference TRBV19 and TRBJ1-3 provide the parts outside the CDR3, is DGGITQSPKYLFRKEGQNVTLSCEQNLNHDAMYWYRQDPGQGLRLIYYSQIVNDFQKGDIAEGYSVSREKKESFPLTVTSAQKNPTAFYLCASSAGQGSGNTIYFGEGSWLTVV.

This clone was counted only a few times. The chain is built from TRBV27 and TRBJ2-3; D perhaps matches TRBD2 (5 bases). V lost 5 bases to trimming and J lost 2 bases, with 14 bases between them. The germline V gene has CDR1 MNHEY and CDR2 SMNVEV (reference sequence). CDR3 length: 15 amino acids. In DNA form, the CDR3 reads TGTGCCAGCAGTAAACGCCGGGGAAACACAGATACGCAGTATTTT. Protein sequence: CASSKRRGNTDTQYF.

The chain carries TRBV27 and TRBJ2-2, with a tentative D call TRBD1 (5 bases). V was clipped by 7 bases and J by 0 bases, with 21 bases between them. Germline values: CDR1 MNHEY, CDR2 SMNVEV (reference sequence). The CDR3 is 18 amino acids. DNA for the CDR3: TGTGCCAGCAAACCCCCGTGGCAGGGTATTCCGAACACCGGGGAGCTGTTTTTT. Translated: CASKPPWQGIPNTGELFF.